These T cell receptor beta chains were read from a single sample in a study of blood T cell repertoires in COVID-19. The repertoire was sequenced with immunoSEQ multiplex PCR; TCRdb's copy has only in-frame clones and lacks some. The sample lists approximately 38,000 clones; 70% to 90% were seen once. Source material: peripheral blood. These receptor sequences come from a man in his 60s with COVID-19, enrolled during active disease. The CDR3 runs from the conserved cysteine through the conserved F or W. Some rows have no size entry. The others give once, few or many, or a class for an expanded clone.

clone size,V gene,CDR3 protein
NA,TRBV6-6,CASSYSDSTSGNTIYF
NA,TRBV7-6,CASSLALDSGNTIYF
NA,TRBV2,CASTSGRADTQYF
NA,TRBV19,CASSIDPGTNEKLFF
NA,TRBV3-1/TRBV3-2,CASSQQDYGYTF
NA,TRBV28,CASSPSDRTYEQYF
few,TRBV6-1,CASSDRTDFWPQHF
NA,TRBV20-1,CSASGTPEGGYTF
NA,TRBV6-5,CASSDAGDEKLFF
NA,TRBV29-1,CSVLRQGATPYGYTF
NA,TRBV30,CAWSVTMGQGVITDTQYF
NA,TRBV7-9,CASTRQGAGGTGELFF
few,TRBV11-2,CASSPGTANRYEQYF
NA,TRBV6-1,CASTTRISYEQYF
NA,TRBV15,CATSRVPGLAPLVSGNIQYF
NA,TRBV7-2,CASSPGQGSSYEQYF
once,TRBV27,CASSLAGNRETQYF
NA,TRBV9,CASSPRRGVSSYEQYF
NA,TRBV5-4,CASSTYRGRDTGELFF
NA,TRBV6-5,CASSFREGGEQYF
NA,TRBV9,CASSVTNSHNYNEQFF
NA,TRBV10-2,CASRGTANTDTQYF
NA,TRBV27,CASSDLADAYEQYF
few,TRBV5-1,CASSGQGSTNEKLFF
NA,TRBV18,CASSPKTGKADTQYF
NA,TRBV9,CASSVDSGSSLYEQYF
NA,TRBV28,CASSPRQGHNPYGYTF
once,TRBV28,CASSSRGGRTEAFF
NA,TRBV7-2,CASSLGLAGDEQYF
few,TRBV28,CASSAPDSSYEQYF
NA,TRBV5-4,CASSFGSGELFF
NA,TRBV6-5,CASSYVTSGYNEQFF
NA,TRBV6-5,CASHSTISYEQYF
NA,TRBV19,CASKVGTGPTGELFF
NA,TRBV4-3,CASSQDLDRGWTEAFF
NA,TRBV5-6,CASSSGQIQETQYF
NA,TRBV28,CASSFTSGRALPAQYF
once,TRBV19,CASREGPVNTEAFF
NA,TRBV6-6,CASSYPEGNTEAFF
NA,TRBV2,CASAGRGQAYEQYF
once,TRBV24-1,CATHTANYGYTF
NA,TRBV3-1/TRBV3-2,CASGGGTTSYEQYF